This T cell receptor (beta chain) originates from a study of T cell responses to AZD1222 COVID-19 vaccine. Whole-study results and caveats: Increases in Spike-specific TCR breadth and depth were seen after two AZD1222 doses. Vaccine-associated CD4 TCRs ranged over spike, dominating at 160-218 and 743-854.

TCRdb's copy holds only in-frame clones and misses some; the assay was immunoSEQ multiplex PCR. This sample carries 150,000 to 200,000 clones, about nine tenths of them seen once, and the ten largest clones take about 1.4%. A word on this clone: Its specificity is unknown.

Germline V CDR1 and CDR2: DFQATT, SNEGSKA (reference sequence). Trimming shortened V by 3 bases and J by 0 bases, and 9 bases separated the two germline ends. The CDR3 is 14 residues long. The origin of this receptor is an adult in good health. Specimen: peripheral blood, collected on day 0 of AZD1222 vaccination. V is TRBV20-1 and J is TRBJ1-5, with D possibly matching TRBD1 (6 bases). The CDR3 sequence is CSASGGHSNQPQHF. Here the CDR3 DNA reads TGCAGTGCTAGTGGGGGCCATAGCAATCAGCCCCAGCATTTT.